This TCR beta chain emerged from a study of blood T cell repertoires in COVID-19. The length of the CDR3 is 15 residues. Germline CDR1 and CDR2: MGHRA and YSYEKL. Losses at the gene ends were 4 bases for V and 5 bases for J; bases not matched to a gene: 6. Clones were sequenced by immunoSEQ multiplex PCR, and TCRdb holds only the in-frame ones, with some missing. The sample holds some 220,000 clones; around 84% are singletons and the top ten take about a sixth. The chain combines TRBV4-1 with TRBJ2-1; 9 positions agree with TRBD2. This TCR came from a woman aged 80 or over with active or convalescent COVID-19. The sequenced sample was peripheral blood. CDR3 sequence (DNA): TGCGCCAGCAGCCCACTAGCGGGCGGAGACAATGAGCAGTTCTTC. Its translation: CASSPLAGGDNEQFF.